This T cell receptor (beta chain) is from a study of human T cells and chemical hapten exposure. Study-wide background: Patients received weekly diphenylcyclopropenone doses to the scalp throughout the roughly 23-week study. Per-sample variation in TCR yield stemmed mainly from small pooled library volume differences.

TCRdb analysed the RACE reads with MiXCR anew, one entry per CDR3 protein. The sample carries roughly 36,000 distinct CDR3 sequences, around 10% recorded once. This clonotype was found many times. Noted time point: pre-sensitization, week 0. Described treatment: therapeutic diphenylcyclopropenone sensitization with weekly scalp DPC. Unfractionated whole blood was the source from which total RNA was extracted. V gave up 0 bases and J gave up 0 bases, with 5 bases separating them. CDR1 and CDR2 from the germline V gene are KGHSH and LQKENI. The CDR3 extends over 14 amino acids. The rearrangement uses TRBV18 and TRBJ1-1; D unclear. Here the sequenced sample was whole blood, taken in connection with sensitization to the hapten diphenylcyclopropenone (DPC). The TCR comes from a man aged 45-65 years with alopecia areata. Some clones in this sample may be carry-over from other donors' samples. Here the CDR3 DNA reads TGTGCCAGCTCACCACCAACGGTGAACACTGAAGCTTTCTTT. It translates to CASSPPTVNTEAFF.